These 32 T cell receptor beta chains originate from one sample sequenced in a study of T cells after somatic rescue of genetic block. Repertoires were generated with immunoSEQ multiplex PCR, while TCRdb's copy carries only in-frame clones and drops some. The table lists 80,000 to 100,000 clones, around 90% of them singletons. Source material: peripheral blood mononuclear cells (PBMCs). All receptors derive from a young woman.

A few counts support this clone. The V call is TRBV30, the J call TRBJ1-1, with no clear D. Germline-derived CDR1 and CDR2 are GTSNPN and SVGIG (reference sequence). V gave up 0 bases and J gave up 0 bases, with 8 bases separating them. This CDR3 comprises 14 residues. CDR3 bases: TGTGCCTGGAGTGTAGACGGGATGAACACTGAAGCTTTCTTT. Amino acid sequence: CAWSVDGMNTEAFF.

V gene TRBV5-1 combines with J gene TRBJ2-2; 12 bases fit TRBD2. The CDR3 totals 17 residues. With V trimmed by 3 bases and J by 5 bases, 8 bases remained unmatched. Germline V gene lookup returns CDR1 SGHRS and CDR2 YFSETQ. DNA of the CDR3: TGCGCCAGCAGCTACCGACTAGCGGGAGTGGGGACCGGGGAGCTGTTTTTT. Amino acid sequence: CASSYRLAGVGTGELFF.

V usage is TRBV19 and J usage is TRBJ1-2; 10 bases are a match to TRBD1. Trimming removed 7 bases from V and 7 bases from J; junction bases left unmatched: 27. Germline CDR1 and CDR2: LNHDA and SQIVND (reference sequence). The length of the CDR3 is 20 residues. This CDR3 reads CASTTHLCGHCGDRGSGYTF. The CDR3 nucleotides read TGTGCCAGTACCACCCACCTATGTGGACATTGTGGGGACAGGGGCAGTGGCTACACCTTC.

This chain connects TRBV7-2 to TRBJ1-2; no reliable D call. The CDR3 consists of 16 residues. Germline V gene sequence: CDR1 SGHTA, CDR2 FQGNSA. Trimming stripped 2 bases from V and 8 bases from J, with 21 bases between. In DNA form, the CDR3 reads TGTGCCAGCAGCTTATTTTTTAGCGTGGCGGCAAACGGCTACACCTTC. Amino acid sequence: CASSLFFSVAANGYTF.

V and J are TRBV5-4 and TRBJ2-7; TRBD2 agrees at 8 bases. Germline CDR1 reads SGHNT; CDR2 reads YYREEE (reference sequence). With 3 bases clipped from V and 0 bases from J, the junction kept 5 bases outside the gene matches. This CDR3 has 15 residues. The CDR3 coding sequence is TGTGCCAGCAGCTCGGGGGGGCGGCACTCCTACGAGCAGTACTTC. It specifies CASSSGGRHSYEQYF. Full variable domain (outside the CDR3, taken from reference TRBV5-4 and TRBJ2-7): ETGVTQSPTHLIKTRGQQVTLRCSSQSGHNTVSWYQQALGQGPQFIFQYYREEENGRGNFPPRFSGLQFPNYSSELNVNALELDDSALYLCASSSGGRHSYEQYFGPGTRLTVT.

V and J are TRBV15 and TRBJ1-1; the D gene is possibly TRBD1 (6 bases). V gave up 2 bases and J gave up 0 bases, with 10 bases separating them. Looked up from germline, CDR1 is LNHNV and CDR2 is YYDKDF (reference sequence). CDR3 length: 15 residues. The CDR3 DNA reads TGTGCCACCAGCAGAAGGGACACCTTGAACACTGAAGCTTTCTTT. It translates to CATSRRDTLNTEAFF.

The rearrangement joins TRBV7-9 to TRBJ1-3, with D unresolved. V lost 3 bases, J lost 0 bases, and 15 bases lay in between. Germline-derived CDR1 and CDR2 are SEHNR and FQNEAQ (reference sequence). This CDR3 contains 17 residues. CDR3 DNA: TGTGCCAGCAGCTTCCCCCGGTGGGCCAGCTCTGGAAACACCATATATTTT. Its translation: CASSFPRWASSGNTIYF.

The chain links TRBV4-2 to TRBJ2-2; 8 nucleotides agree with TRBD1. V was clipped by 3 bases and J by 6 bases; unmatched bases: 15. Germline V CDR1 and CDR2: LGHNA, YNFKEQ. There are 18 residues in the CDR3. The chain's CDR3 is CASSHEADRTGLAGELFF. The CDR3, as DNA: TGTGCCAGCAGCCACGAGGCAGACCGGACAGGGCTCGCCGGGGAGCTGTTTTTT.

The CDR3, as DNA: TGCGCCAGCAGCTCCACGGCGTCCCCTCCCTACGAGCAGTACTTC. Translated, it gives CASSSTASPPYEQYF. The chain is built from TRBV5-1 and TRBJ2-7; D is unresolved. Germline V CDR1 and CDR2: SGHRS, YFSETQ. The CDR3 covers 15 residues. Between the trimmed V and J ends, which lost 3 bases and 2 bases, there was a span of 15 bases.

The V and J genes are TRBV19 and TRBJ1-5; 12 bases line up with TRBD1. Germline V lookup: CDR1 LNHDA, CDR2 SQIVND (reference sequence). The CDR3 covers 18 residues. Trimming at V came to 7 bases and at J to 0 bases, leaving 10 bases not matched to a gene. The CDR3 spells CASNLGQGARYSNQPQHF. The CDR3 nucleotides are TGTGCCAGTAATCTGGGACAGGGGGCTCGATATAGCAATCAGCCCCAGCATTTT.

Here the CDR3 DNA reads TGCGCCAGCAGCCAACTAAACCTAGGGTTCCTAGATGAAAAACTGTTTTTT. Its translation: CASSQLNLGFLDEKLFF. This chain connects TRBV4-1 to TRBJ1-4; no definite D call. V was pared by 2 bases and J by 6 bases, with 19 bases between. Germline CDR1 reads MGHRA; CDR2 reads YSYEKL. The CDR3 loop spans 17 amino acids.

V gene TRBV9 combines with J gene TRBJ2-5; 9 bases are shared with TRBD1. With V trimmed by 3 bases and J by 7 bases, 4 bases remained unmatched. The CDR3 has 13 residues. CDR1 and CDR2 (germline): SGDLS, YYNGEE. In DNA, the CDR3 is TGTGCCAGCAGCGACAGGGGGCAGGGGACCCAGTACTTC. This codes for CASSDRGQGTQYF. The full variable domain, in which reference TRBV9 and TRBJ2-5 provide the parts outside the CDR3, is DSGVTQTPKHLITATGQRVTLRCSPRSGDLSVYWYQQSLDQGLQFLIQYYNGEERAKGNILERFSAQQFPDLHSELNLSSLELGDSALYFCASSDRGQGTQYFGPGTRLLVL.

The chain links TRBV11-2 to TRBJ2-1; D is unclear. The CDR3 has 16 residues. V dropped 5 bases and J dropped 0 bases, with 14 bases sitting between them. The germline gives CDR1 SGHAT, CDR2 FQNNGV. The CDR3 bases are TGTGCCAGCAGCCGCCAAGTGGGTGGCTCCTACAATGAGCAGTTCTTC. Its translation: CASSRQVGGSYNEQFF.

This chain uses TRBV5-1 with TRBJ2-7; D is unclear. Deletions cut 0 bases from V and 5 bases from J, with 3 bases between. The germline V gene has CDR1 SGHRS and CDR2 YFSETQ. This CDR3 comprises 11 residues. CDR3: CASSLGDEQYF. In DNA form, the CDR3 reads TGCGCCAGCAGCTTGGGTGACGAGCAGTACTTC.

The J gene is TRBJ1-1, the V gene TRBV6-5, with 9 positions matching TRBD1. The CDR3 is 15 residues long. V trimming: 6 bases; J trimming: 1 base; junction bases outside the gene matches: 6. Germline CDR1 is MNHEY and CDR2 is SVGAGI. CDR3 sequence: CASRGTGSKNTEAFF. In nucleotides, the CDR3 is TGTGCCAGCAGGGGGACAGGGAGCAAGAACACTGAAGCTTTCTTT.

The chain couples TRBV5-1 to TRBJ2-1; D is unclear. The V end lost 6 bases, the J end lost 1 base, and 14 bases lay between the germline ends. This CDR3 is 15 amino acids long. Looked up from germline, CDR1 is SGHRS and CDR2 is YFSETQ. In nucleotides, the CDR3 is TGCGCCAGCATTCCAGACTTGAATTCCTACAATGAGCAGTTCTTC. Translating gives CASIPDLNSYNEQFF.

This chain links TRBV27 with TRBJ1-2; TRBD1 agrees at 7 bases. V shed 5 bases, J shed 6 bases, and the junction held 12 bases outside the gene matches. This CDR3 region has 15 residues. CDR1 and CDR2 from the germline V gene are MNHEY and SMNVEV (reference sequence). Here the CDR3 DNA reads TGTGCCAGCAGTACGCCGGGACAGATGTCCCATGGCTACACCTTC. Translated, it gives CASSTPGQMSHGYTF.

This chain links TRBV27 with TRBJ2-7; TRBD2 agrees at 11 bases. Germline V CDR1 and CDR2: MNHEY, SMNVEV (reference sequence). With 2 bases clipped from V and 1 base from J, the junction kept 7 bases outside the gene matches. CDR3 length: 17 amino acids. The CDR3 loop reads CASSLQVAGGPSYEQYF. CDR3 nucleotides: TGTGCCAGCAGTTTACAGGTAGCGGGAGGGCCGTCCTACGAGCAGTACTTC.

The gene calls are TRBV7-2 and TRBJ2-3; a possible D gene is TRBD2 (6 bases). The CDR3 sequence is 15 residues long. Germline-derived CDR1 and CDR2 are SGHTA and FQGNSA. V was clipped by 8 bases and J by 4 bases, with 19 bases between them. CDR3 sequence (DNA): TGTGCCAGCGCCCACGGCTTACGGAGGGCAGATACGCAGTATTTT. It encodes CASAHGLRRADTQYF.

The J gene is TRBJ1-4, the V gene TRBV7-2; possible D gene TRBD1, 6 bases. This CDR3 has 18 residues. V lost 2 bases and J lost 5, with 21 bases in between. Germline lookup yields CDR1 SGHTA and CDR2 FQGNSA. The DNA of the CDR3 is TGTGCCAGCAGCTTAAGTGGGGGCAAATGGGGATCGAATGAAAAACTGTTTTTT. Translation gives CASSLSGGKWGSNEKLFF.

This sequence joins TRBV4-1 and TRBJ1-1; D possibly corresponds to TRBD1 (5 bases). The CDR3 contains 14 residues. The V end was cut by 4 bases, the J end by 0 bases, with 9 bases between. Germline CDR1 MGHRA, CDR2 YSYEKL. DNA for the CDR3: TGCGCCAGCAGCCCCCGGACAATGAACACTGAAGCTTTCTTT. Translation gives CASSPRTMNTEAFF.

This rearrangement joins TRBV28 to TRBJ1-4; TRBD1 is a possible D gene (5 bases). Germline V gene sequence: CDR1 MDHEN, CDR2 SYDVKM. V lost 5 bases, J lost 10 bases, and 23 bases lay in between. The CDR3 contains 16 residues. CDR3 region: CASSTLQASDPGKLFF. CDR3 DNA: TGTGCCAGCAGTACCTTACAGGCGTCCGACCCTGGAAAACTGTTTTTT.

This clone was observed a single time. The chain has TRBV11-1 and TRBJ1-1, with 9 nucleotides matching TRBD1. Germline values: CDR1 SGHAT, CDR2 FQDESV (reference sequence). The CDR3 is made up of 17 amino acids. With V trimmed by 5 bases and J by 4 bases, 14 bases remained unmatched. The CDR3 DNA reads as TGTGCCAGCAGCCCAAGGGGACAGGGAGCGAGGACCACTGAAGCTTTCTTT. This translates into CASSPRGQGARTTEAFF.

CDR3 bases: TGTGCCAGCAGTGACGCAGGACTAGCGGGAGTTAAAGGACTGGATCGATACACAGATACGCAGTATTTT. Protein product: CASSDAGLAGVKGLDRYTDTQYF. The genes are TRBV6-4 and TRBJ2-3, with 13 nucleotides matching TRBD2. Germline V gene lookup returns CDR1 MRHNA and CDR2 SNTAGT. CDR3 length: 23 residues. The V segment lost 2 bases and the J segment 2 bases; nucleotides outside the gene matches: 22.

The rearrangement uses TRBV6-6 and TRBJ1-1; no reliable D call. The CDR3 is 16 residues long. Trimming took off 0 bases at V and 0 bases at J, with 11 bases between the two ends. CDR1 and CDR2 (germline): MNHNY, SVGAGI (reference sequence). The CDR3 spells CASSYSGRAMNTEAFF. The CDR3 DNA reads as TGTGCCAGCAGTTACTCTGGGAGAGCCATGAACACTGAAGCTTTCTTT.

The V and J genes are TRBV5-6 and TRBJ1-2, with D possibly being TRBD1 (5 bases). This CDR3 spans 17 amino acids. The V gene's germline CDR1 is SGHDT and CDR2 YYEEEE. V dropped 4 bases and J dropped 1 base, with 20 bases sitting between them. The CDR3 region has the DNA TGTGCCAGCAGCCCCCGAGTGGGGCGCTACTTTAACTATGGCTACACCTTC. This gives the protein CASSPRVGRYFNYGYTF.

V gene TRBV11-2 combines with J gene TRBJ2-5, with D maybe TRBD1 (6 bases). This CDR3 spans 15 amino acids. V lost 2 bases and J 4 bases, leaving 14 bases between the germline ends. Looked up from germline, CDR1 is SGHAT and CDR2 is FQNNGV. CDR3: CASSLPLARGETQYF. In DNA form, the CDR3 reads TGTGCCAGCAGCTTACCCCTAGCCAGGGGAGAGACCCAGTACTTC.

This rearrangement joins TRBV7-9 to TRBJ1-2, with D unresolved. Per the germline V gene, CDR1 is SEHNR and CDR2 is FQNEAQ (reference sequence). The CDR3 is 12 amino acids. V dropped 5 bases and J dropped 3 bases, with 7 bases sitting between them. In DNA form, the CDR3 reads TGTGCCAGCAGCCAGAGGGACTATGGCTACACCTTC. This translates into CASSQRDYGYTF.

The chain has TRBV27 and TRBJ2-6; D gene uncertain. Germline V CDR1 and CDR2: MNHEY, SMNVEV (reference sequence). CDR3 size: 15 residues. With 6 bases removed from V and 1 base from J, the gap between germline ends came to 10 bases. The CDR3 coding sequence is TGTGCCAGCAGAGACGTGGGATCTGGGGCCAACGTCCTGACTTTC. Protein sequence: CASRDVGSGANVLTF.

V gene TRBV4-2 combines with J gene TRBJ2-1; tentatively, D is TRBD2 (5 bases). The CDR3 has 14 residues. V was trimmed by 1 base and J by 8 bases, leaving 12 bases between them. Germline V gene data show CDR1 as LGHNA and CDR2 as YNFKEQ. CDR3 protein: CASSQGGGNHEQFF. CDR3 DNA: TGTGCCAGCAGCCAAGGAGGAGGTAATCATGAGCAGTTCTTC.

This chain connects TRBV11-2 to TRBJ2-1; D not certain. Germline CDR1 is SGHAT and CDR2 is FQNNGV. This CDR3 has 13 amino acids. V lost 2 bases to trimming and J lost 15 bases, with 17 bases between them. This CDR3 is CASSLKETGLRFF. The CDR3 region has the DNA TGTGCCAGCAGCTTAAAAGAGACCGGGCTAAGGTTCTTC.

The chain recombines TRBV10-1 with TRBJ2-7, with 7 nucleotides matching TRBD1. Trimming at V came to 2 bases and at J to 2 bases, leaving 0 bases not matched to a gene. Germline V gene lookup returns CDR1 WNHNN and CDR2 SYGVQD (reference sequence). The CDR3 totals 13 residues. CDR3 nucleotide sequence: TGCGCCAGCAGTGAGGGACAGGCCTACGAGCAGTACTTC. As protein: CASSEGQAYEQYF.